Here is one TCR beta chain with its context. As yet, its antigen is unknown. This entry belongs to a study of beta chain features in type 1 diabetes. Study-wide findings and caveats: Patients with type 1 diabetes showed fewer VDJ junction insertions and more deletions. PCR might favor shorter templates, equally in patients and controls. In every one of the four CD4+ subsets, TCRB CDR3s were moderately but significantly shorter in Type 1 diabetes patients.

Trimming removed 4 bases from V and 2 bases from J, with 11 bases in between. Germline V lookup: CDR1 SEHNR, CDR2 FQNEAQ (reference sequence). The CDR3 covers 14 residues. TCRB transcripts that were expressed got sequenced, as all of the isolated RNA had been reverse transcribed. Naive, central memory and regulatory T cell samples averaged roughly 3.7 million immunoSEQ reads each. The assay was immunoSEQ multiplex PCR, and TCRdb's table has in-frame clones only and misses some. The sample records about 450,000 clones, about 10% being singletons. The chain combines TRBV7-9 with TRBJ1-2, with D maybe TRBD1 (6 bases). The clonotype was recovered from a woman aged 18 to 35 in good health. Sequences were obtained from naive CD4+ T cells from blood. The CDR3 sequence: CASSYGQTNYGYTF. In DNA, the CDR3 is TGTGCCAGCAGCTATGGACAGACCAACTATGGCTACACCTTC.